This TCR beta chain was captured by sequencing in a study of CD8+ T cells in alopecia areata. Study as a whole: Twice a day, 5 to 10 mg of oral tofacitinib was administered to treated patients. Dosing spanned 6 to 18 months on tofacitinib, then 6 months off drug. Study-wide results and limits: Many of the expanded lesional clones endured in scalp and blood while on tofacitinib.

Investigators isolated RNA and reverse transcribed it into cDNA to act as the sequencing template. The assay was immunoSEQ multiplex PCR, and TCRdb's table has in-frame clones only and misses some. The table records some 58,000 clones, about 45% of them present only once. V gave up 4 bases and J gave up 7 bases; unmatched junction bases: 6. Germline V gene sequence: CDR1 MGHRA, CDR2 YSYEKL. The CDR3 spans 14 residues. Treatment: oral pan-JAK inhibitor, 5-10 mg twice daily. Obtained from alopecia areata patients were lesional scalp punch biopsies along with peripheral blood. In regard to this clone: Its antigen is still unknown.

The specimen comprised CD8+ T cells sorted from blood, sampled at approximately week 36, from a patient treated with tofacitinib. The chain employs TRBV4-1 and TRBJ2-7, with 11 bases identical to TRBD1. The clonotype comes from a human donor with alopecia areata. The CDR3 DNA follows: TGCGCCAGCAGCCCGGGACAGGGGGGGGTTGAGCAGTACTTC. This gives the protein CASSPGQGGVEQYF.